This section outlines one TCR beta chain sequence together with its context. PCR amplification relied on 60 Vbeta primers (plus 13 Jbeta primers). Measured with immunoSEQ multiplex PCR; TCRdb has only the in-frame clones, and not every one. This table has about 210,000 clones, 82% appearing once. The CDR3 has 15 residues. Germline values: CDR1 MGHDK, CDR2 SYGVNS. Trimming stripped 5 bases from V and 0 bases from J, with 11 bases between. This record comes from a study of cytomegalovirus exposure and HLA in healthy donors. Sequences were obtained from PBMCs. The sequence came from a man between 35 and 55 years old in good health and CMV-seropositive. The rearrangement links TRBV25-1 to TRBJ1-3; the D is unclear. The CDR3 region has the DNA TGTGCCAGCAGTCCCCAGGCGGGCTCTGGAAACACCATATATTTT. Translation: CASSPQAGSGNTIYF.